This entry is about one T cell receptor beta chain. A junction end diverges from the germline sequence, so it may reflect a read error. The entry originates in a study of T cells in Graves' hyperthyroidism and ophthalmopathy. Patients were excluded because of uncontrolled infection, other autoimmune disease, pregnancy or lactation. Amplified TCR beta CDR3 regions came from RNA transcripts. TCR CDR3 regions were first amplified by RT-PCR with HTBI primers. TCRdb analysed the multiplex PCR reads with MiXCR anew, one entry per CDR3 protein. The table records 500,000 to 600,000 distinct CDR3 sequences, just under 20% of them present only once. Sequenced material: blood. This receptor was taken from a man aged 35 to 55 with Graves' ophthalmopathy.

The CDR3 region is CASNLGPGRRTYEQYF. The CDR3 bases are TGTGCCAGCAACTTAGGACCTGGCAGGAGGACCTACGAGCAGTACTTC. This rearrangement joins TRBV7-9 to TRBJ2-7, with D possibly TRBD2 on 5 matching bases. The CDR3 has 16 amino acids. The germline CDR1 and CDR2 sequences are SEHNR and FQNEAQ (reference sequence).